Reported below is one T cell receptor beta chain. Antigen: not known. Target depth was 1 in 200,000 to 1 in 1 million T cells, about 10x per clonotype. The data were produced by immunoSEQ multiplex PCR, yet TCRdb's version contains in-frame clones alone and is incomplete. The sample has 150,000 or so clones, over 75% seen once. This sample is drawn from a study of cytotoxic CD8 clonotypes in ibrutinib-treated CLL. About the research overall: Enrolment comprised about a dozen relapsed/refractory and around 15 treatment-naive patients; fewer than 18 were IGHV unmutated. The authors obtained response samples at a median of about 11 months of treatment, range 6 to 36. Study-level findings and limits: Progressing patients had sampling times that differed from those of sustained-remission patients.

V shed 10 bases and J 0 bases; nucleotides not matched to a gene: 18. CDR1 SNHLY and CDR2 FYNNEI come from the germline V gene. The CDR3 consists of 18 residues. This TCR was recovered from a human donor with chronic lymphocytic leukemia. The sequencing here drew on PBMCs, taken after 36 months of ibrutinib treatment. The chain recombines TRBV2 with TRBJ2-3; 8 nucleotides line up with TRBD2. This CDR3 reads CATGPRLAGGLSTDTQYF. The CDR3 DNA follows: TGTGCCACTGGACCTCGACTTGCGGGGGGACTAAGCACAGATACGCAGTATTTT.